This T cell receptor (beta chain) was captured by sequencing in a study of blood T cell repertoires in COVID-19. Measured with immunoSEQ multiplex PCR; TCRdb has only the in-frame clones, and not every one. The profile shows hundreds of thousands of clones, around 87% of them singletons. Germline V gene sequence: CDR1 MDHEN, CDR2 SYDVKM. This CDR3 is 14 amino acids long. The V gene lost 3 bases and the J gene lost 9 bases, with 15 bases spanning the gap. Sequenced material: PBMCs or T cells enriched from blood (not recorded which). The genes are TRBV28 and TRBJ1-5; D remains unclear. The sequence was obtained from a woman aged 45-65 years who had recovered from COVID-19. The CDR3 protein is CASSFALSSSPQHF. The CDR3 nucleotides are TGTGCCAGCAGTTTTGCTTTGAGCTCTTCGCCCCAGCATTTT.